This entry describes one TCR beta chain. Authors' processing steps: Cell counts per sample came from amplifying reference gene primers. The protocol was immunoSEQ multiplex PCR, while the TCRdb copy is restricted to in-frame clones and leaves out a portion. D and trimming come from the DNA, and the V and J calls and clone size come from that table. The sample consists of approximately 240,000 clones, 84% of them appearing once. The record originates from a study of blood T cell repertoires in COVID-19. Whole-study context: The samples span acute and convalescent COVID-19 from the United States, Italy and Spain. PBMCs, B-cell-depleted T cells, or T cells provided the cDNA or gDNA that made up the material.

With 5 bases removed from V and 5 bases from J, the gap between germline ends came to 18 bases. The germline gives CDR1 SEHNR, CDR2 FQNEAQ (reference sequence). CDR3 size: 15 residues. The chain couples TRBV7-9 to TRBJ2-5; a possible D gene is TRBD2 (5 bases). The sequenced sample consisted of peripheral blood. The clonotype comes from a man aged 45-65 years with acute or convalescent COVID-19. CDR3 DNA sequence: TGTGCCAGCAGCACCAAAGGCTCTAGCTCGGAGACCCAGTACTTC. Its protein is CASSTKGSSSETQYF.